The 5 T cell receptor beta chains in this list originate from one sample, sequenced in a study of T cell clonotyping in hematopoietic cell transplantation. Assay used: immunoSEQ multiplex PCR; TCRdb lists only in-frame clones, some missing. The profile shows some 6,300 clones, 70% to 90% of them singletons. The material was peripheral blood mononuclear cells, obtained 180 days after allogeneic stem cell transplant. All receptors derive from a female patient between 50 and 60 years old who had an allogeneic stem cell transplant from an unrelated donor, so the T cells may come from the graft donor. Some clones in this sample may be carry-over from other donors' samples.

CDR3 sequence reads: CASSPTWRGGSYNEQFF. CDR3 nucleotide sequence: TGTGCCAGCAGCCCTACCTGGCGGGGGGGCTCCTACAATGAGCAGTTCTTC. The genes are TRBV5-6 and TRBJ2-1; 9 bases are a match to TRBD2. After removal of 4 bases from V and 0 bases from J, the junction contained 8 bases not matched to a gene. The length of the CDR3 is 17 residues. CDR1 and CDR2 (germline): SGHDT, YYEEEE.

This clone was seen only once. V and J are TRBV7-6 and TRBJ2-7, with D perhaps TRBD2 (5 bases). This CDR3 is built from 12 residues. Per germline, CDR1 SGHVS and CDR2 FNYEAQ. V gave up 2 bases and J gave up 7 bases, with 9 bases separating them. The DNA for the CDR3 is TGTGCCAGCAGCTTAAATTCGGGGGAGCAGTACTTC. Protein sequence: CASSLNSGEQYF.

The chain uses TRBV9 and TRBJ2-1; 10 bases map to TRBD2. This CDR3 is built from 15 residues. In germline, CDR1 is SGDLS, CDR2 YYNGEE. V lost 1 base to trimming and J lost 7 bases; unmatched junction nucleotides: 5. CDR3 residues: CASSVTSGVGNEQFF. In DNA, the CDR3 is TGTGCCAGCAGCGTAACTAGCGGGGTAGGTAATGAGCAGTTCTTC.

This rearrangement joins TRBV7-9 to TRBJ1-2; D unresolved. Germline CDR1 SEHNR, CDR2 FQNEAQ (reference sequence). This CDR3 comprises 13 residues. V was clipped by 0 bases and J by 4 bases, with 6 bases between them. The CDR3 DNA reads TGTGCCAGCAGCTTAGCCATACCCTATGGCTACACCTTC. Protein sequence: CASSLAIPYGYTF.

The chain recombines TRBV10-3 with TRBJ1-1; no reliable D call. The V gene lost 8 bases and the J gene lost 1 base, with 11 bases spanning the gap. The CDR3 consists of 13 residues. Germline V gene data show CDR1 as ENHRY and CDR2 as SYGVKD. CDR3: CAIAGGWNTEAFF. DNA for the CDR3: TGTGCCATCGCAGGCGGTTGGAACACTGAAGCTTTCTTT.